The 32 T cell receptor beta chains below all came from one sample that was sequenced in a study of blood T cell repertoires in COVID-19. The repertoire was sequenced with immunoSEQ multiplex PCR; TCRdb's copy has only in-frame clones and lacks some. Found here are 430,000 or so clones, around 90% of them singletons; the top ten hold about 0.91%. Sequenced: peripheral blood. Receptors were obtained from a man younger than 30 with COVID-19, enrolled during active disease.

This clone was detected a few times. The chain joins TRBV7-9 to TRBJ2-7; TRBD1 matches 8 bases. The germline CDR1 and CDR2 sequences are SEHNR and FQNEAQ (reference sequence). Losses at the gene ends were 4 bases for V and 6 bases for J; bases not matched to a gene: 2. This CDR3 has 12 amino acids. CDR3 in DNA: TGTGCCAGCAGCTCACAGGGGGGCGAGCAGTACTTC. Protein sequence: CASSSQGGEQYF.

This clone was seen a few times. V usage is TRBV7-8 and J usage is TRBJ1-5, with D unclear. Germline CDR1 SGHVS, CDR2 FQNEAQ. CDR3 length equals 14 residues. Trimming stripped 1 base from V and 9 bases from J, with 13 bases between. As DNA, the CDR3 is TGTGCCAGCAGCTTAGTTGGAGCGACCGGGCCCCAGCATTTT. It codes for CASSLVGATGPQHF.

The rearrangement links TRBV19 to TRBJ2-3; no clear D. This CDR3 is built from 15 residues. V was trimmed by 3 bases and J by 6 bases, leaving 16 bases between them. The germline gives CDR1 LNHDA, CDR2 SQIVND (reference sequence). This chain's CDR3 is CASSILSGPGDTQYF. Here the CDR3 DNA reads TGTGCCAGTAGTATTCTCTCGGGTCCCGGGGATACGCAGTATTTT.

The chain has TRBV4-1 and TRBJ2-7, with TRBD2 matching 8 bases. The germline V gene encodes CDR1 MGHRA and CDR2 YSYEKL. With V trimmed by 3 bases and J by 2 bases, 6 bases remained unmatched. The CDR3 has 15 amino acids. CDR3 bases: TGCGCCAGCAGCCAGGTGGTCGGGAGGGCCTACGAGCAGTACTTC. Amino acid sequence: CASSQVVGRAYEQYF.

The chain recombines TRBV2 with TRBJ1-1, with TRBD1 as a possible D gene (5 bases). Germline lookup yields CDR1 SNHLY and CDR2 FYNNEI. The CDR3 is 14 residues long. V was trimmed by 4 bases and J by 5 bases, leaving 14 bases between them. CDR3 sequence: CASSGAGRGTEAFF. The CDR3 region has the DNA TGTGCCAGCAGTGGGGCAGGCCGGGGGACTGAAGCTTTCTTT. The entire variable domain, with the rest obtained from reference TRBV2 and TRBJ1-1, is as follows: EPEVTQTPSHQVTQMGQEVILRCVPISNHLYFYWYRQILGQKVEFLVSFYNNEISEKSEIFDDQFSVERPDGSNFTLKIRSTKLEDSAMYFCASSGAGRGTEAFFGQGTRLTVV.

Here the CDR3 reads CATSDLAGGPIDTQYF. CDR3 coding DNA: TGTGCCACCAGTGACTTAGCGGGAGGGCCGATAGATACGCAGTATTTT. The chain uses TRBV24-1 and TRBJ2-3; 11 nucleotides line up with TRBD2. Trimming took 4 bases from V and 5 from J; bases not matched to a gene: 7. Germline V gene data show CDR1 as KGHDR and CDR2 as SFDVKD. This CDR3 has 16 amino acids.

This chain uses TRBV15 with TRBJ2-7, with D possibly matching TRBD2 (5 bases). The V end was cut by 4 bases, the J end by 6 bases, with 13 bases between. The CDR3 has 13 amino acids. Germline CDR1 LNHNV, CDR2 YYDKDF (reference sequence). CDR3 sequence reads: CATSNSAGGEQYF. Written as DNA, the CDR3 is TGTGCCACCAGCAATTCCGCCGGAGGCGAGCAGTACTTC.

J is TRBJ2-7 and V is TRBV6-6; no definite D call. CDR1 MNHNY and CDR2 SVGAGI come from the germline V gene (reference sequence). V lost 2 bases and J 7 bases, leaving 12 bases between the germline ends. The CDR3 has 13 amino acids. This CDR3 is CASSYDSSREQYF. The CDR3 bases are TGTGCCAGCAGTTACGACTCATCGAGAGAGCAGTACTTC.

J is TRBJ1-1 and V is TRBV5-1, with 9 bases aligning to TRBD1. This CDR3 is 15 amino acids long. J gave up 4 bases and V 0 bases, and 4 bases lay outside the gene matches. Germline V lookup: CDR1 SGHRS, CDR2 YFSETQ. The CDR3 DNA sequence: TGCGCCAGCAGCTTGGATACAGGGGGCGGCACTGAAGCTTTCTTT. It encodes CASSLDTGGGTEAFF.

The chain couples TRBV3-1 (or the pseudogene TRBV3-2) to TRBJ2-7; the D is unclear. V was cut by 5 bases and J by 0 bases, with 8 bases left in between. The germline gives CDR1 LGHDT, CDR2 YNNKEL (reference sequence). This CDR3 contains 13 residues. The DNA of the CDR3 is TGTGCCAGCAGCGATACATACTCCTACGAGCAGTACTTC. As protein: CASSDTYSYEQYF.

V is TRBV18 and J is TRBJ2-3; tentatively, D is TRBD1 (5 bases). From germline, CDR1 is KGHSH and CDR2 LQKENI. Trimming took off 3 bases at V and 1 base at J, with 17 bases between the two ends. This CDR3 region has 17 residues. The CDR3 protein is CASSPLPRTQGTDTQYF. CDR3 nucleotide sequence: TGTGCCAGCTCACCCCTCCCCCGGACACAGGGCACAGATACGCAGTATTTT.

The gene calls are TRBV19 and TRBJ2-1; the match to TRBD1 covers 7 bases. V lost 5 bases, J lost 9 bases, and 10 bases stayed unmatched. There are 14 residues in the CDR3. Germline assignment: CDR1 LNHDA and CDR2 SQIVND (reference sequence). The CDR3 DNA sequence: TGTGCCAGTAGTCCCACAGGGGTAGTTACTGAGCAGTTCTTC. Translation: CASSPTGVVTEQFF.

This sequence joins TRBV5-5 and TRBJ2-7, with TRBD2 identical over 7 bases. The CDR3 runs 15 residues. V shed 4 bases and J 6 bases; nucleotides not matched to a gene: 13. Looked up from germline, CDR1 is SGHKS and CDR2 is YYEKEE (reference sequence). CDR3 protein: CASSPEAGRNGEQYF. In nucleotides, the CDR3 is TGTGCCAGCAGCCCCGAAGCGGGACGTAACGGCGAGCAGTACTTC.

The chain links TRBV7-2 to TRBJ2-7; a weak D match, TRBD2 (7 bases). Trimming pared 5 bases from V and 0 bases from J, leaving 20 bases between. There are 17 residues in the CDR3. CDR1 is SGHTA, CDR2 FQGNSA, per germline. Here the CDR3 DNA reads TGTGCCAGCAGCATAGGGGAGGGGGGGCTTCGCTCCTACGAGCAGTACTTC. It encodes CASSIGEGGLRSYEQYF.

The chain has TRBV5-6 and TRBJ2-2; 8 positions match TRBD2. Germline V gene sequence: CDR1 SGHDT, CDR2 YYEEEE. The junction had 6 bases not matched to a gene; V was cut back by 4 bases and J by 7 bases. CDR3 length: 14 amino acids. CDR3 region: CASSRGGVGGELFF. DNA of the CDR3: TGTGCCAGCAGCCGGGGGGGCGTCGGCGGGGAGCTGTTTTTT.

The DNA of the CDR3 is TGCGCCAGCAGCCAAGCTGCGACAGGTCAGCCCCAGCATTTT. Translation gives CASSQAATGQPQHF. V gene TRBV4-1 combines with J gene TRBJ1-5, with D tentatively TRBD1 (6 bases). CDR3 length equals 14 residues. Germline V gene lookup returns CDR1 MGHRA and CDR2 YSYEKL. The V end was cut by 1 base, the J end by 6 bases, with 10 bases between.

This chain links TRBV18 with TRBJ2-3, with 10 nucleotides matching TRBD1. Trimming removed 6 bases from V and 5 bases from J; junction bases left unmatched: 5. The length of the CDR3 is 14 residues. Per the germline V gene, CDR1 is KGHSH and CDR2 is LQKENI. This CDR3 is CASSDRGRKDTQYF. The CDR3 bases are TGTGCCAGCTCTGACAGGGGGCGGAAAGATACGCAGTATTTT.

This clone was counted between two and nine times. The chain combines TRBV5-5 with TRBJ2-7, with unresolved D. Germline V CDR1 and CDR2: SGHKS, YYEKEE (reference sequence). This CDR3 is 15 amino acids long. V was trimmed by 0 bases and J by 2 bases, leaving 12 bases between them. The CDR3 sequence: CASSLAVKEAYEQYF. The DNA for the CDR3 is TGTGCCAGCAGCTTGGCCGTAAAAGAGGCCTACGAGCAGTACTTC.

CDR3 in DNA: TGTGCCAGCAGGGACTACAGCCAAGAGACCCAGTACTTC. This codes for CASRDYSQETQYF. V is TRBV28 and J is TRBJ2-5; D may be TRBD2 (6 bases). Germline V gene data show CDR1 as MDHEN and CDR2 as SYDVKM. CDR3 length: 13 amino acids. Trimming took 6 bases from V and 1 from J, leaving 9 bases between them.

The rearrangement links TRBV19 to TRBJ1-5; 8 bases align to TRBD1. CDR3 length: 12 residues. The germline gives CDR1 LNHDA, CDR2 SQIVND (reference sequence). Trimming cost V 8 bases and J 6 bases; bases outside gene matches: 3. DNA of the CDR3: TGTGCCAGTGGACAGGGCAGTCAGCCCCAGCATTTT. It translates to CASGQGSQPQHF.

The chain links TRBV6-5 to TRBJ2-3; 8 positions match TRBD1. Germline values: CDR1 MNHEY, CDR2 SVGAGI. Trimming removed 11 bases from V and 4 bases from J; junction bases left unmatched: 14. This CDR3 has 15 amino acids. The CDR3 sequence is CAVTPGQGRSDTQYF. The CDR3 nucleotides are TGTGCCGTCACCCCAGGACAGGGTAGATCAGATACGCAGTATTTT.

The rearrangement uses TRBV19 and TRBJ2-6, with D unresolved. CDR3 size: 15 residues. Germline V lookup: CDR1 LNHDA, CDR2 SQIVND (reference sequence). V was trimmed by 7 bases and J by 0 bases, leaving 10 bases between them. The CDR3 protein is CASKSHNSGANVLTF. The CDR3 DNA is TGTGCCAGTAAGTCACACAACTCTGGGGCCAACGTCCTGACTTTC.

This rearrangement joins TRBV20-1 to TRBJ2-3, with D perhaps matching TRBD2 (5 bases). The CDR3 contains 11 residues. Trimming took 7 bases from V and 2 from J, leaving 7 bases between them. Germline V lookup: CDR1 DFQATT, CDR2 SNEGSKA (reference sequence). CDR3 sequence reads: CSGRPTDTQYF. For the CDR3, the DNA is TGCAGTGGGAGGCCCACAGATACGCAGTATTTT.

The chain couples TRBV30 to TRBJ2-5; 11 positions agree with TRBD2. V lost 7 bases to trimming and J lost 4 bases; unmatched junction nucleotides: 11. This CDR3 comprises 15 residues. Germline CDR1 is GTSNPN and CDR2 is SVGIG (reference sequence). As DNA, the CDR3 is TGTGCCTCAACCCCACTAGCGGGAGTTCGAGAGACCCAGTACTTC. It translates to CASTPLAGVRETQYF.

The rearrangement links TRBV11-1 to TRBJ2-7; D perhaps matches TRBD2 (7 bases). The length of the CDR3 is 13 residues. V dropped 3 bases and J dropped 7 bases, with 13 bases sitting between them. The germline V gene has CDR1 SGHAT and CDR2 FQDESV (reference sequence). CDR3 in DNA: TGTGCCAGCAGCTTTCGGGGGGCGGAAGAGCAGTACTTC. Its protein product is CASSFRGAEEQYF.

This clone was seen a single time. The V gene is TRBV20-1, the J gene TRBJ1-1; no reliable D call. The CDR3 runs to 13 residues. Deletions cut 3 bases from V and 4 bases from J, with 12 bases between. In germline, CDR1 is DFQATT, CDR2 SNEGSKA (reference sequence). This CDR3 is CSASALEVTEAFF. The CDR3 nucleotides are TGCAGTGCTAGTGCCCTGGAGGTCACTGAAGCTTTCTTT.

V usage is TRBV5-1 and J usage is TRBJ1-1; 8 nucleotides agree with TRBD1. CDR3 length: 15 residues. CDR1 and CDR2 from the germline V gene are SGHRS and YFSETQ. The trim removed 1 base at V and 0 bases at J, leaving 2 bases unmatched. The DNA of the CDR3 is TGCGCCAGCAGCTTGACAGGGGGACTGAACACTGAAGCTTTCTTT. It codes for CASSLTGGLNTEAFF.

This clone was picked up one time. CDR3 nucleotides: TGCGCCAGCGAGGGGGGGACTGGCTACACCTTC. This gives the protein CASEGGTGYTF. This chain links TRBV5-1 with TRBJ1-2, with D perhaps TRBD1 (6 bases). V was shortened by 7 bases and J by 7 bases, with 11 bases between the two germline ends. Germline V gene data show CDR1 as SGHRS and CDR2 as YFSETQ. The CDR3 spans 11 residues.

CDR3 sequence (DNA): TGTGCCAGCAGTCAATCTAACAGCCGCGCAGGAAAACTGTTTTTT. Protein: CASSQSNSRAGKLFF. J is TRBJ1-4 and V is TRBV6-5; D is uncertain. Per germline, CDR1 MNHEY and CDR2 SVGAGI. V shed 5 bases and J shed 10 bases, with 20 bases lying between them. The CDR3 sequence is 15 residues long.

The V call is TRBV10-3, the J call TRBJ2-3, with D tentatively TRBD2 (5 bases). CDR1 is ENHRY and CDR2 is SYGVKD in the germline V gene. V lost 4 bases and J 1 base, leaving 6 bases between the germline ends. This CDR3 contains 13 residues. CDR3 DNA sequence: TGTGCCATCAGTGCCGGGGGCACAGATACGCAGTATTTT. The encoded protein is CAISAGGTDTQYF.

This clone was seen just once. The chain is built from TRBV6-5 and TRBJ2-4; 7 nucleotides line up with TRBD1. Germline CDR1 is MNHEY and CDR2 is SVGAGI. The CDR3 has 14 amino acids. The ends lost 2 bases at V and 4 bases at J; junction bases unmatched: 2. CDR3 nucleotide sequence: TGTGCCAGCAGTTACGACAGGGTTAAAAACATTCAGTACTTC. Encoded protein: CASSYDRVKNIQYF.

Worth noting for this clone: Other DNA sequences within the sample encode an identical CDR3. The chain combines TRBV4-1 with TRBJ2-7; 9 bases agree with TRBD2. The CDR3 has 14 amino acids. Looked up from germline, CDR1 is MGHRA and CDR2 is YSYEKL. The J segment lost 3 bases and the V segment lost 1 base, leaving 1 base of the junction unmatched. The CDR3 nucleotides are TGCGCCAGCAGCCAAGGAGCGGGAGGCTACGAGCAGTACTTC. It specifies CASSQGAGGYEQYF.